The clone carrying this T cell receptor (beta chain) was seen a handful of times. Its antigen is currently unknown. The source of the sample is a study of neoadjuvant nivolumab and ipilimumab in lung cancer. General study points: Only a small number of samples underwent TCR sequencing.

The CDR3 runs 14 residues. V was shortened by 1 base and J by 2 bases, with 8 bases between the two germline ends. The germline CDR1 and CDR2 sequences are SGHTA and FQGTGA. The table came from immunoSEQ multiplex PCR; TCRdb's copy has only in-frame clones and leaves some out. The sample comprises approximately 4,900 clones, roughly 89% of which are singletons, and 2.5% to 4% rests with the top ten. The chain combines TRBV7-3 with TRBJ1-2; no clear D. The sequenced sample was blood, obtained after neoadjuvant nivolumab, alone or with ipilimumab, at or shortly before surgery. This receptor was identified in an adult with non-small cell lung cancer. Some clones in this sample may be carry-over from other donors' samples. In DNA form, the CDR3 reads TGTGCCAGCAGCTTAAACAGCGGGAACTATGGCTACACCTTC. Its protein is CASSLNSGNYGYTF.